The TCR beta chain under discussion was sequenced for a study of shared clonotypes between healthy human individuals. The data were produced by immunoSEQ multiplex PCR, yet TCRdb's version contains in-frame clones alone and is incomplete. The table has some 1,600,000 clones, 95% to 99% seen once. The source material was naive CD4+ T cells sorted from blood. Subset: CD45RA+ positively selected. This TCR was sampled from a young man in good health.

The DNA of the CDR3 is TGTGCCGCCGCCGGGACTAGCGGTAACTCCTACAATGAGCAGTTCTTC. Translating it yields CAAAGTSGNSYNEQFF. V is TRBV10-3 and J is TRBJ2-1, with 11 positions matching TRBD2. Per the germline V gene, CDR1 is ENHRY and CDR2 is SYGVKD. CDR3 length: 16 amino acids. Trimming took 11 bases from V and 0 from J; bases not matched to a gene: 9.